This entry lists 32 T cell receptor beta chains sequenced from one sample in a study of radiation and T cells in renal cell carcinoma. The table came from immunoSEQ multiplex PCR; TCRdb's copy has only in-frame clones and leaves some out. The sample has 130,000 to 150,000 clones, around 88% seen once; the top ten hold roughly 17%. Time point noted: blood 4 weeks post-SBRT, at nephrectomy. The treatment denotes: 15 Gy SBRT to primary tumor, nephrectomy 4 weeks later. Sequenced here: blood, sampled from a patient whose treatment included radiotherapy and nephrectomy. The receptors here all came from a woman in her forties or fifties with renal cell carcinoma.

The CDR3 sequence: CAIKGTSAETQYF. The CDR3 DNA is TGTGCCATCAAAGGGACTAGCGCAGAGACCCAGTACTTC. This chain uses TRBV10-3 with TRBJ2-5; 10 nucleotides match TRBD2. CDR1 and CDR2 (germline): ENHRY, SYGVKD. CDR3 length: 13 residues. Trimming at V came to 7 bases and at J to 4 bases, leaving 3 bases not matched to a gene.

V and J are TRBV5-1 and TRBJ2-4; 8 bases are a match to TRBD1. The CDR3 has 14 amino acids. J lost 6 bases, V lost 4 bases, and 6 bases had no gene match. The germline V gene encodes CDR1 SGHRS and CDR2 YFSETQ. CDR3 DNA sequence: TGCGCCAGCAGCACAGGACAGGGAGGAAACATTCAGTACTTC. It encodes CASSTGQGGNIQYF.

This clone came up a few times. The rearrangement links TRBV30 to TRBJ1-2; D perhaps matches TRBD1 (6 bases). V was cut by 0 bases and J by 6 bases, with 11 bases left in between. The CDR3 spans 13 residues. Germline lookup yields CDR1 GTSNPN and CDR2 SVGIG (reference sequence). CDR3 region: CAWSVPGGNGYTF. The CDR3 DNA is TGTGCCTGGAGTGTACCCGGGGGCAATGGCTACACCTTC. The whole variable domain, filled in from reference TRBV30 and TRBJ1-2, reads SQTIHQWPATLVQPVGSPLSLECTVEGTSNPNLYWYRQAAGRGLQLLFYSVGIGQISSEVPQNLSASRPQDRQFILSSKKLLLSDSGFYLCAWSVPGGNGYTFGSGTRLTVV.

This clone appeared a single time. The V call is TRBV20-1, the J call TRBJ1-5; no clear D gene. CDR1 and CDR2 (germline): DFQATT, SNEGSKA (reference sequence). The CDR3 length is 11 residues. Between the trimmed V and J ends, which lost 3 bases and 5 bases, there was a span of 5 bases. The CDR3 here is CSASHDQPQHF. The CDR3 nucleotides read TGCAGTGCTAGTCACGATCAGCCCCAGCATTTT.

This sequence joins TRBV10-3 and TRBJ2-6, with 10 bases matching TRBD2. The germline V gene encodes CDR1 ENHRY and CDR2 SYGVKD. This CDR3 comprises 19 residues. V was pared by 4 bases and J by 1 base, with 10 bases of the junction left unmatched. The CDR3 DNA follows: TGTGCCATCAGTGCGGGGCTAGCGGGAGTAGGGTCTGGGGCCAACGTCCTGACTTTC. This gives the protein CAISAGLAGVGSGANVLTF.

V and J are TRBV18 and TRBJ1-2; 9 bases match TRBD1. Looked up from germline, CDR1 is KGHSH and CDR2 is LQKENI. Trimming removed 5 bases from V and 7 bases from J; junction bases left unmatched: 5. The CDR3 is made up of 13 amino acids. CDR3 in amino acids: CASSSQGASGYTF. CDR3 DNA sequence: TGTGCCAGCTCATCACAGGGGGCAAGTGGCTACACCTTC.

The V and J genes are TRBV12-5 and TRBJ2-7, with D unclear. Trimming removed 3 bases at V and 5 bases at J, with 17 bases between. The CDR3 runs to 15 residues. Germline lookup yields CDR1 LGHNT and CDR2 FRNRAP. In DNA form, the CDR3 reads TGTGCTAGTGGTTTCACGTATCCAACACCCCACGAGCAGTACTTC. Translated, it gives CASGFTYPTPHEQYF.

This clone was observed once. The chain combines TRBV10-1 with TRBJ2-2; possibly TRBD2 for D (6 bases). The CDR3 sequence is 15 residues long. Germline CDR1 and CDR2: WNHNN and SYGVQD (reference sequence). The V end was cut by 3 bases, the J end by 5 bases, with 13 bases between. The CDR3 DNA reads TGCGCCAGCAGTGATGGCAGGAGCGGGACCGGGGAGCTGTTTTTT. Translated, it gives CASSDGRSGTGELFF.

There are a few counts of this clone. The chain employs TRBV5-8 and TRBJ1-5, with TRBD1 matching 7 bases. CDR1 is SGHTS and CDR2 is YDEGEE in the germline V gene. The CDR3 runs 15 residues. The junction had 5 bases not matched to a gene; V was cut back by 5 bases and J by 0 bases. Written as DNA, the CDR3 is TGTGCCAGCAGTTTGACAGGGTATAGCAATCAGCCCCAGCATTTT. This sequence encodes CASSLTGYSNQPQHF.

This clone has just one count. The chain combines TRBV28 with TRBJ1-6; no definite D call. CDR3 length equals 14 residues. The ends were cut back, 4 bases at V and 9 bases at J, with 13 bases in the middle. Germline lookup yields CDR1 MDHEN and CDR2 SYDVKM. CDR3 sequence: CASSSSGEVSPLHF. The CDR3 nucleotides read TGTGCCAGCAGTTCCTCAGGAGAGGTTTCACCCCTCCACTTT.

This clone was counted between two and nine times. The chain employs TRBV18 and TRBJ1-4, with D maybe TRBD1 (5 bases). V gave up 3 bases and J gave up 4 bases, with 9 bases separating them. Germline values: CDR1 KGHSH, CDR2 LQKENI. The CDR3 spans 14 residues. This CDR3 is CASSPSGGNEKLFF. The DNA for the CDR3 is TGTGCCAGCTCACCTTCGGGGGGTAATGAAAAACTGTTTTTT.

The chain joins TRBV27 to TRBJ2-7; D call uncertain. There are 13 residues in the CDR3. CDR1 and CDR2 (germline): MNHEY, SMNVEV (reference sequence). Trimming removed 4 bases at V and 5 bases at J, with 12 bases between. The CDR3 DNA is TGTGCCAGCAGTTACCCTCGAAGGGACGAGCAGTACTTC. Translated, it gives CASSYPRRDEQYF.

The chain couples TRBV27 to TRBJ2-5; perhaps TRBD2 as D (6 bases). The CDR3 sequence is 15 residues long. V lost 0 bases, J lost 4 bases, and 12 bases lay in between. CDR1 and CDR2 from the germline V gene are MNHEY and SMNVEV (reference sequence). CDR3 in amino acids: CASSLSRRGTETQYF. In nucleotides, the CDR3 is TGTGCCAGCAGTTTATCTCGGCGCGGGACAGAGACCCAGTACTTC.

The rearrangement links TRBV9 to TRBJ2-1; 9 bases map to TRBD2. Germline V gene lookup returns CDR1 SGDLS and CDR2 YYNGEE. The CDR3 consists of 17 residues. J gave up 10 bases and V 0 bases, and 14 bases lay outside the gene matches. The chain's CDR3 is CASSVEIGGRAWEEQFF. CDR3 nucleotides: TGTGCCAGCAGCGTAGAGATCGGCGGGAGGGCCTGGGAGGAGCAGTTCTTC. Variable domain in full (rest from reference TRBV9 and TRBJ2-1): DSGVTQTPKHLITATGQRVTLRCSPRSGDLSVYWYQQSLDQGLQFLIQYYNGEERAKGNILERFSAQQFPDLHSELNLSSLELGDSALYFCASSVEIGGRAWEEQFFGPGTRLTVL.

V is TRBV4-1 and J is TRBJ1-4; D is unresolved. Trimming removed 0 bases at V and 0 bases at J, with 14 bases between. The CDR3 totals 18 residues. From germline, CDR1 is MGHRA and CDR2 YSYEKL. CDR3 DNA: TGCGCCAGCAGCCAAGACGGGAGGTTTCGTGCAACTAATGAAAAACTGTTTTTT. The encoded protein is CASSQDGRFRATNEKLFF.

This clone appeared a single time. The genes are TRBV5-4 and TRBJ2-2, with TRBD1 matching 12 bases. CDR3 size: 16 residues. Germline V gene lookup returns CDR1 SGHNT and CDR2 YYREEE (reference sequence). The ends lost 3 bases at V and 4 bases at J; junction bases unmatched: 4. The CDR3 loop reads CASSSPGQGATGELFF. The CDR3 DNA reads as TGTGCCAGCAGCTCTCCGGGACAGGGGGCCACCGGGGAGCTGTTTTTT. The variable domain in full, with the rest retrieved from reference TRBV5-4 and TRBJ2-2, is ETGVTQSPTHLIKTRGQQVTLRCSSQSGHNTVSWYQQALGQGPQFIFQYYREEENGRGNFPPRFSGLQFPNYSSELNVNALELDDSALYLCASSSPGQGATGELFFGEGSRLTVL.

The chain combines TRBV28 with TRBJ1-2, with 7 bases lining up with TRBD1. The CDR3 is 14 amino acids. The germline CDR1 and CDR2 sequences are MDHEN and SYDVKM. The junction had 3 bases not matched to a gene; V was cut back by 2 bases and J by 3 bases. The CDR3 bases are TGTGCCAGCAGTTTAATACAGGGGTACTATGGCTACACCTTC. Translating gives CASSLIQGYYGYTF.

The rearrangement joins TRBV6-6 to TRBJ2-7; 7 bases are a match to TRBD1. V trimming: 0 bases; J trimming: 6 bases; junction bases outside the gene matches: 11. The CDR3 consists of 16 residues. From germline, CDR1 is MNHNY and CDR2 SVGAGI (reference sequence). The CDR3 is CASSYSIVSDRAEQYF. The CDR3 nucleotides read TGTGCCAGCAGTTACTCGATCGTATCAGACAGGGCCGAGCAGTACTTC.

This chain joins TRBV28 and TRBJ1-2; D might be TRBD1 (6 bases). V lost 6 bases to trimming and J lost 8 bases, with 25 bases between them. This CDR3 is built from 16 residues. The V gene's germline CDR1 is MDHEN and CDR2 SYDVKM. The CDR3 region has the DNA TGTGCCAGCAGCCCATTAGGCCCTGGCGACAGGCGCGGCTACACCTTC. Protein sequence: CASSPLGPGDRRGYTF.

The V gene is TRBV6-5, the J gene TRBJ2-1; D may correspond to TRBD1 or TRBD2 (5 bases each). From germline, CDR1 is MNHEY and CDR2 SVGAGI. The germline V and J ends were trimmed by 8 bases and 4 bases, with 9 bases remaining between them. The CDR3 contains 12 residues. The CDR3 is CASRDGYNEQFF. CDR3 DNA: TGTGCCAGCCGGGACGGATACAATGAGCAGTTCTTC.

The chain combines TRBV5-1 with TRBJ1-3; D may be TRBD1 (6 bases). Trimming shortened V by 4 bases and J by 0 bases, and 8 bases separated the two germline ends. In germline, CDR1 is SGHRS, CDR2 YFSETQ. There are 14 residues in the CDR3. Here the CDR3 reads CASSDRSSGNTIYF. The CDR3 nucleotides are TGCGCCAGCAGCGACAGGAGCTCTGGAAACACCATATATTTT. Full variable domain (rest looked up from reference TRBV5-1 and TRBJ1-3): KAGVTQTPRYLIKTRGQQVTLSCSPISGHRSVSWYQQTPGQGLQFLFEYFSETQRNKGNFPGRFSGRQFSNSRSEMNVSTLELGDSALYLCASSDRSSGNTIYFGEGSWLTVV.

V and J are TRBV14 and TRBJ1-5, with TRBD1 as a possible D gene (5 bases). Germline V lookup: CDR1 SGHDN, CDR2 FVKESK. This CDR3 comprises 13 residues. The V gene lost 2 bases and the J gene lost 7 bases, with 9 bases spanning the gap. The CDR3 DNA sequence: TGTGCCAGCAGCCAATCCCGGGGGCAGCCCCAGCATTTT. It translates to CASSQSRGQPQHF. The full variable domain, completed using reference TRBV14 and TRBJ1-5, is EAGVTQFPSHSVIEKGQTVTLRCDPISGHDNLYWYRRVMGKEIKFLLHFVKESKQDESGMPNNRFLAERTGGTYSTLKVQPAELEDSGVYFCASSQSRGQPQHFGDGTRLSIL.

The chain has TRBV4-1 and TRBJ2-2; no clear D. The CDR3 is 16 residues long. From germline, CDR1 is MGHRA and CDR2 YSYEKL. The germline V and J ends were trimmed by 4 bases and 6 bases, with 18 bases remaining between them. The CDR3 DNA sequence: TGCGCCAGCAGCCTAATGGGCAGATCCGAATCCGGGGAGCTGTTTTTT. Protein product: CASSLMGRSESGELFF.

The rearrangement joins TRBV18 to TRBJ2-3, with D perhaps matching TRBD1 or TRBD2 (5 bases each). This CDR3 contains 16 residues. V was clipped by 4 bases and J by 2 bases, with 16 bases between them. In germline, CDR1 is KGHSH, CDR2 LQKENI. The CDR3 region is CASSRVRDGTTDTQYF. The CDR3, as DNA: TGTGCCAGCTCACGGGTTAGGGACGGGACCACAGATACGCAGTATTTT.

In this sample, this clone turned up once. This sequence joins TRBV10-3 and TRBJ1-6; no reliable D call. With 8 bases removed from V and 3 bases from J, the gap between germline ends came to 8 bases. Germline lookup yields CDR1 ENHRY and CDR2 SYGVKD. The CDR3 consists of 13 residues. DNA of the CDR3: TGTGCCATCCAGGATCGCTATAATTCACCCCTCCACTTT. This encodes CAIQDRYNSPLHF.

This clone turned up a few times. The rearrangement links TRBV18 to TRBJ1-1; 9 bases map to TRBD1. V lost 2 bases and J lost 1; bases outside the gene matches: 2. Germline V gene sequence: CDR1 KGHSH, CDR2 LQKENI. CDR3 length equals 15 residues. The CDR3 DNA sequence: TGTGCCAGCTCACCAGCGGGACAGGGGAACACTGAAGCTTTCTTT. Its protein product is CASSPAGQGNTEAFF.

This clone was seen a single time. V usage is TRBV9 and J usage is TRBJ2-2; TRBD1 agrees at 8 bases. Germline trimming cut 0 bases from V and 6 bases from J; bases unmatched to any gene: 4. The CDR3 runs to 15 residues. Germline V CDR1 and CDR2: SGDLS, YYNGEE. CDR3 protein: CASSVEQGAAGELFF. CDR3 DNA: TGTGCCAGCAGCGTAGAGCAGGGGGCTGCCGGGGAGCTGTTTTTT.

The V gene is TRBV4-3, the J gene TRBJ2-2, with 7 positions matching TRBD1. Germline CDR1 LGHNA, CDR2 YSLEER. J was trimmed by 3 bases and V by 2 bases; bases with no gene match: 12. The CDR3 has 18 residues. CDR3 loop: CASSQLSLDRTYTGELFF. For the CDR3, the DNA is TGCGCCAGCAGCCAACTTTCGTTGGACAGGACGTACACCGGGGAGCTGTTTTTT.

The V call is TRBV7-2, the J call TRBJ2-1; 16 bases fit TRBD2. CDR3 length: 17 amino acids. Trimming took 3 bases from V and 5 from J; bases not matched to a gene: 4. Germline V gene data show CDR1 as SGHTA and CDR2 as FQGNSA. The CDR3 DNA sequence: TGTGCCAGCAGCTTGGGACTAGCGGGAGGGTTAGACAATGAGCAGTTCTTC. This encodes CASSLGLAGGLDNEQFF.

The rearrangement joins TRBV9 to TRBJ1-2; TRBD1 agrees at 7 bases. The CDR3 length is 15 residues. Germline V gene lookup returns CDR1 SGDLS and CDR2 YYNGEE. V lost 2 bases and J lost 0; bases outside the gene matches: 4. The CDR3 nucleotides read TGTGCCAGCAGCGTTACGACAGGGACTAACTATGGCTACACCTTC. It codes for CASSVTTGTNYGYTF. The entire variable domain, with the rest obtained from reference TRBV9 and TRBJ1-2, is as follows: DSGVTQTPKHLITATGQRVTLRCSPRSGDLSVYWYQQSLDQGLQFLIQYYNGEERAKGNILERFSAQQFPDLHSELNLSSLELGDSALYFCASSVTTGTNYGYTFGSGTRLTVV.

The chain carries TRBV5-3 and TRBJ2-5, with 7 bases identical to TRBD1. Being an ORF, TRBV5-3 has a function that is uncertain. The J segment lost 4 bases and the V segment lost 8 bases, leaving 14 bases of the junction unmatched. This CDR3 spans 15 amino acids. CDR3 coding DNA: TGTGCCAGCAGCAGAGACAGGGCATTTGGAGAGACCCAGTACTTC. This gives the protein CASSRDRAFGETQYF.

The rearrangement joins TRBV21-1 to TRBJ1-1; the table's D call TRBD1 went unverified against the DNA. TRBV21-1 is a documented pseudogene. CDR3 size: 15 residues. The CDR3 reads CASSKRGFDRVEAFF. The CDR3 coding sequence is TGTGCCAGCAGCAAAAGAGGATTCGACAGGGTCGAAGCTTTCTTT.